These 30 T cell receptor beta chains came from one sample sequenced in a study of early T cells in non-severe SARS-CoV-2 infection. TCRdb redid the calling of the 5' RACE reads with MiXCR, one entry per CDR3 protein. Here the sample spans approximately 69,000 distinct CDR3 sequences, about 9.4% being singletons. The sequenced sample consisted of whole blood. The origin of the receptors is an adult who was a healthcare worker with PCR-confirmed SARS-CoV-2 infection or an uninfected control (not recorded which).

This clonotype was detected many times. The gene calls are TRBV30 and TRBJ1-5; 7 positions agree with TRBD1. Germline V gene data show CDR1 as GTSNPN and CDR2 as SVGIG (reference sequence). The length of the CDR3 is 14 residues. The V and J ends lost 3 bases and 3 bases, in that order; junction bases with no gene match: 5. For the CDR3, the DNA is TGTGCCTGGAGCTCCGGGACAGTCAATCAGCCCCAGCATTTT. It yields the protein CAWSSGTVNQPQHF.

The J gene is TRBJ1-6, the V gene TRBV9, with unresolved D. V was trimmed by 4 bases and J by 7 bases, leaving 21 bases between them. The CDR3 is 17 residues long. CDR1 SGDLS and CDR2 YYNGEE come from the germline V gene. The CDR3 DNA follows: TGTGCCAGCAGCCCCACCCTCGGACGCCTGCGGAATTCACCCCTCCACTTT. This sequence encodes CASSPTLGRLRNSPLHF.

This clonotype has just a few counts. The CDR3 region is CASTTSPGYGYTF. CDR3 nucleotides: TGTGCCAGTACCACCTCCCCGGGGTATGGCTACACCTTC. The chain employs TRBV27 and TRBJ1-2; no clear D. The length of the CDR3 is 13 residues. The germline V and J ends were trimmed by 9 bases and 5 bases, with 16 bases remaining between them. Germline V gene data show CDR1 as MNHEY and CDR2 as SMNVEV (reference sequence).

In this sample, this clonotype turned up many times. The CDR3 loop is CASSLRHSYEQYF. CDR3 DNA: TGTGCCAGCAGTTTACGACACTCCTACGAGCAGTACTTC. The gene calls are TRBV12-3 or TRBV12-4 and TRBJ2-7; D is uncertain. Trimming shortened V by 2 bases and J by 0 bases, and 5 bases separated the two germline ends. This CDR3 is built from 13 residues.

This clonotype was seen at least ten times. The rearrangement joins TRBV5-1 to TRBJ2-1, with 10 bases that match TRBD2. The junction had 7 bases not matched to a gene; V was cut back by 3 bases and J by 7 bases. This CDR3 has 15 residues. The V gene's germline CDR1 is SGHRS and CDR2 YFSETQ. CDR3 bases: TGCGCCAGCAGCTCGTCTACTAGCGGGAAGAATGAGCAGTTCTTC. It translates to CASSSSTSGKNEQFF.

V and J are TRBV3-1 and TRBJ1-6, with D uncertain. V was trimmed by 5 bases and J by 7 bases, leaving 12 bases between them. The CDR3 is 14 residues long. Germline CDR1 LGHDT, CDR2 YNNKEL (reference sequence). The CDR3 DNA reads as TGTGCCAGCAGCGCCTGGGGTGGCAATTCACCCCTCCACTTT. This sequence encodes CASSAWGGNSPLHF.

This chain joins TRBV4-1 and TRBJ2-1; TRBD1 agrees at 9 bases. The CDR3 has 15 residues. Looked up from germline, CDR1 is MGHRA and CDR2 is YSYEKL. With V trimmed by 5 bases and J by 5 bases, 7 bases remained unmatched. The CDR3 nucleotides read TGCGCCAGCAGCAATACCGGGACAGGGCACAATGAGCAGTTCTTC. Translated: CASSNTGTGHNEQFF.

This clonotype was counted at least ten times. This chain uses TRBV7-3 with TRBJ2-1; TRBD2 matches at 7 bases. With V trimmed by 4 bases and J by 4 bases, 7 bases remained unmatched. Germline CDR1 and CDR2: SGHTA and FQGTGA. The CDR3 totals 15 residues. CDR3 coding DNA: TGTGCCAGCAGCTGGGGACTACCCGAGTACAATGAGCAGTTCTTC. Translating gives CASSWGLPEYNEQFF.

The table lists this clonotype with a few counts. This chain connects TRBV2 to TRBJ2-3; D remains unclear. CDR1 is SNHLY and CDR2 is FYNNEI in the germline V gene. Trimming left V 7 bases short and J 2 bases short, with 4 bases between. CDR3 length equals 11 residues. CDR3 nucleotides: TGTGCCAGCACCAACACAGATACGCAGTATTTT. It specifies CASTNTDTQYF.

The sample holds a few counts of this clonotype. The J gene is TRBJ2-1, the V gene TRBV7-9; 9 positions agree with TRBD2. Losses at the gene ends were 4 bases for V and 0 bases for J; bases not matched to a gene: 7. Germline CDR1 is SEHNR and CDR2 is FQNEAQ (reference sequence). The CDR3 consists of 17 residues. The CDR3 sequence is CASSSRLAASSYNEQFF. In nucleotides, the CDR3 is TGTGCCAGCAGCTCCAGACTAGCGGCTAGCTCCTACAATGAGCAGTTCTTC. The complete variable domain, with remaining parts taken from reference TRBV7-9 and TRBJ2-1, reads DTGVSQNPRHKITKRGQNVTFRCDPISEHNRLYWYRQTLGQGPEFLTYFQNEAQLEKSRLLSDRFSAERPKGSFSTLEIQRTEQGDSAMYLCASSSRLAASSYNEQFFGPGTRLTVL.

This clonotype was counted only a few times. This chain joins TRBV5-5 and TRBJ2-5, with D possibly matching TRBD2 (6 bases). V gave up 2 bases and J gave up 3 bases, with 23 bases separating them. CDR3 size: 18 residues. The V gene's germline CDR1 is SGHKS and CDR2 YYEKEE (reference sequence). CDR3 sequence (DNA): TGTGCCAGCAGCTTCCCCTCTCGGGAGCCAGTTTTGGAAGAGACCCAGTACTTC. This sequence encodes CASSFPSREPVLEETQYF.

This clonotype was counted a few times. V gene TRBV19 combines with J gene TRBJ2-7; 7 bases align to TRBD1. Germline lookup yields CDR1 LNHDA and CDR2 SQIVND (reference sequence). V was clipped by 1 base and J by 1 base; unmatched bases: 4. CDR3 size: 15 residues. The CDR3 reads CASSIAARGSYEQYF. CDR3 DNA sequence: TGTGCCAGTAGTATAGCGGCCAGGGGGTCCTACGAGCAGTACTTC.

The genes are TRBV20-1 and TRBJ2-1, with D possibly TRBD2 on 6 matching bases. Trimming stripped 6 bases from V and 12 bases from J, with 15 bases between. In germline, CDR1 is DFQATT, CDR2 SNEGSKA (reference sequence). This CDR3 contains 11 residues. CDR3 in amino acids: CSARIAVMQFF. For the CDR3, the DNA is TGCAGTGCCCGAATAGCGGTAATGCAGTTCTTC.

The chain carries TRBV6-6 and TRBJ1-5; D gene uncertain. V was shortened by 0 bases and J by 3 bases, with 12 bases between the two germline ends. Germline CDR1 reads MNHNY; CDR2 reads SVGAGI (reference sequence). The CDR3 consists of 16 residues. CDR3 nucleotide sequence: TGTGCCAGCAGTTACTCGGCAGGTCCGCCCAATCAGCCCCAGCATTTT. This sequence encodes CASSYSAGPPNQPQHF.

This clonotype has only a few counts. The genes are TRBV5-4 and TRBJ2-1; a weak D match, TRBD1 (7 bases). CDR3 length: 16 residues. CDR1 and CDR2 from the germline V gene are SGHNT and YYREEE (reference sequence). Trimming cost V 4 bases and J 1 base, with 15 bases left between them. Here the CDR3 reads CASSTAGGLSYNEQFF. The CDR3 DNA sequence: TGTGCCAGCAGCACCGCAGGGGGACTTTCCTACAATGAGCAGTTCTTC.

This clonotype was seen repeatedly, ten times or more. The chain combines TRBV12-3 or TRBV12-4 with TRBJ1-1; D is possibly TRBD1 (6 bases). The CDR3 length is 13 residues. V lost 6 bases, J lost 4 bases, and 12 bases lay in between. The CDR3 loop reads CASSYGGGTEAFF. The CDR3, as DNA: TGTGCCAGCAGCTACGGGGGCGGCACTGAAGCTTTCTTT.

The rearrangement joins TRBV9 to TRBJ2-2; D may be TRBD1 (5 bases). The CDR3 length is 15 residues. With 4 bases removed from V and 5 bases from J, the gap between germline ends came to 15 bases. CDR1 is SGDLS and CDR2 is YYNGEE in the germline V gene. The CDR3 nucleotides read TGTGCCAGCAGCTCCCCAAGTGGGGCGACCGGGGAGCTGTTTTTT. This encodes CASSSPSGATGELFF. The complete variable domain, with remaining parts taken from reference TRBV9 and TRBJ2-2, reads DSGVTQTPKHLITATGQRVTLRCSPRSGDLSVYWYQQSLDQGLQFLIQYYNGEERAKGNILERFSAQQFPDLHSELNLSSLELGDSALYFCASSSPSGATGELFFGEGSRLTVL.

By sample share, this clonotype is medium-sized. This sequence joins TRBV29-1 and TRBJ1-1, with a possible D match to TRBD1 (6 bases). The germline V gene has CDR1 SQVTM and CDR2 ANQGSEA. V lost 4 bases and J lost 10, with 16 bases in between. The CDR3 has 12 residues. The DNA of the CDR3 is TGCAGCGTTGTTACGGGGGCTCAAGGAGCTTTCTTT. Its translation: CSVVTGAQGAFF. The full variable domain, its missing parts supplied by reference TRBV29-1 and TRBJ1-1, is SAVISQKPSRDICQRGTSLTIQCQVDSQVTMMFWYRQQPGQSLTLIATANQGSEATYESGFVIDKFPISRPNLTFSTLTVSNMSPEDSSIYLCSVVTGAQGAFFGQGTRLTVV.

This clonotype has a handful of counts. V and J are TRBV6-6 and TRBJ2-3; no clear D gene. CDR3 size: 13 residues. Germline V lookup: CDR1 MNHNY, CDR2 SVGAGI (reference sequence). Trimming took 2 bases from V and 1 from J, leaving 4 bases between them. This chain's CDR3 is CASSYMGTDTQYF. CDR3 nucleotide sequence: TGTGCCAGCAGTTACATGGGCACAGATACGCAGTATTTT.

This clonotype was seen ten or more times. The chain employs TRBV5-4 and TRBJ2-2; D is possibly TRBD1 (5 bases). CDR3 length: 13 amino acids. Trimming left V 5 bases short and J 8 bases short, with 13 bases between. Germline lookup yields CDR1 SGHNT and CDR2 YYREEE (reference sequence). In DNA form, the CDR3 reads TGTGCCAGCAGTAGCCCCCAGGGAGGGGAGCTGTTTTTT. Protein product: CASSSPQGGELFF.

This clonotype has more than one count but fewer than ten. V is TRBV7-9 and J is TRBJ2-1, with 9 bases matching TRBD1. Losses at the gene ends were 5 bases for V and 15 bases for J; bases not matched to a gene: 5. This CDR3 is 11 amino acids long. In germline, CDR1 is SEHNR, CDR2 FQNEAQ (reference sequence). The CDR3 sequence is CASSTGGSPFF. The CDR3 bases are TGTGCCAGCAGCACAGGGGGCTCCCCGTTCTTC.

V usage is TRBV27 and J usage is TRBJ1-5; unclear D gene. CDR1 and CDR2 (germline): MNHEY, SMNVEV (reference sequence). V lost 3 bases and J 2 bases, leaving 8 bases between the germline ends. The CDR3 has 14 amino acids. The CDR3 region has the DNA TGTGCCAGCAGTTTGGCGGGTCGCAATCAGCCCCAGCATTTT. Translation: CASSLAGRNQPQHF.

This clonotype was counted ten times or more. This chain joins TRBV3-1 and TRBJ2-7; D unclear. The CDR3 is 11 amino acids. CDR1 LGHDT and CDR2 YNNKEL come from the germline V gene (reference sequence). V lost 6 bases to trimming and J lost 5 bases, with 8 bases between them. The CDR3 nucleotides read TGTGCCAGCAGTCAACTTGACGAGCAGTACTTC. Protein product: CASSQLDEQYF.

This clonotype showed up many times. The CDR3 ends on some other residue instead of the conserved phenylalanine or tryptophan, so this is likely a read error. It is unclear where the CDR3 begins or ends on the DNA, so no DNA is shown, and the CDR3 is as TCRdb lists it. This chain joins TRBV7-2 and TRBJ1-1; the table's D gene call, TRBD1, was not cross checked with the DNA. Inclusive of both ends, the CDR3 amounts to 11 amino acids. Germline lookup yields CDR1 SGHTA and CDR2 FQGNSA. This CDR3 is CASSLGGAHLY.

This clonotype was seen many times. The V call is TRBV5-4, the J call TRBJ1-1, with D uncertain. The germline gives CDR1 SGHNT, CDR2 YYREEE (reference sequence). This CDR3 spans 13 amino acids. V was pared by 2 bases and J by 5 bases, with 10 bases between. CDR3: CASSFTTGTEAFF. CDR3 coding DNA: TGTGCCAGCAGCTTTACCACGGGAACTGAAGCTTTCTTT.

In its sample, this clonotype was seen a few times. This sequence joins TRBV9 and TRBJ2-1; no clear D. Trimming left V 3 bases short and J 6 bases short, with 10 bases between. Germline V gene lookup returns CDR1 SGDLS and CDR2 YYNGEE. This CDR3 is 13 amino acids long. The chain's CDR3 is CASSETWGNEQFF. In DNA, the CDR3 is TGTGCCAGCAGCGAAACTTGGGGCAATGAGCAGTTCTTC. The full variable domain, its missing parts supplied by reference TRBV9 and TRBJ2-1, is DSGVTQTPKHLITATGQRVTLRCSPRSGDLSVYWYQQSLDQGLQFLIQYYNGEERAKGNILERFSAQQFPDLHSELNLSSLELGDSALYFCASSETWGNEQFFGPGTRLTVL.

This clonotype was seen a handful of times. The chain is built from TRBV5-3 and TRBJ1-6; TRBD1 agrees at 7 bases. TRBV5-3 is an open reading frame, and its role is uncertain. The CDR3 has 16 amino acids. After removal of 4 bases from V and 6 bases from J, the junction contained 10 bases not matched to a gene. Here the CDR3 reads CARSVKSGQLNSPLHF. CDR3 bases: TGTGCCAGAAGCGTGAAATCGGGACAGCTTAATTCACCCCTCCACTTT.

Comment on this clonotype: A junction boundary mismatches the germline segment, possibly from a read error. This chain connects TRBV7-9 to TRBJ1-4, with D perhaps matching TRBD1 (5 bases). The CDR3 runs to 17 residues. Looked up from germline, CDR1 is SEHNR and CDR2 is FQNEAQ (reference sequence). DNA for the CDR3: TGTACCAGCAGCCCGAGGTCAGGGACCACAACTAATGAAAAACTGTTTTTT. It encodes CTSSPRSGTTTNEKLFF.

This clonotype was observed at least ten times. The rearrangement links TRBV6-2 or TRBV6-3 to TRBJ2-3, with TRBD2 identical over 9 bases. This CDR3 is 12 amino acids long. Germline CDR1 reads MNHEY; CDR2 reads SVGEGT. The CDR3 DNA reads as TGTGCGATAGCGGGGGCCACAGATACGCAGTATTTT. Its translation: CAIAGATDTQYF.

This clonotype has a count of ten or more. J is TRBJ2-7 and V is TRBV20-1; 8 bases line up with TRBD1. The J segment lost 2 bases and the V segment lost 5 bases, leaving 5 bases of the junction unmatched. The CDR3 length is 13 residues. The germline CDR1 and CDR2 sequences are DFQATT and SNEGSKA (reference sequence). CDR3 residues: CSARTGLAYEQYF. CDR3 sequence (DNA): TGCAGTGCTCGGACAGGGCTTGCCTACGAGCAGTACTTC.